Included here is one TCR beta chain sequence, with context. The antigen this receptor binds is unknown. There are no base qualities to consult, and no much larger clone falls within one base. The CDR3 regions of human TCRbeta chains were subjected to immunosequencing. The study's processing was this. TCRs in the repertoires were matched against a reference library of SARS-CoV-2-specific TCRs that had been generated with the MIRA antigen-specificity platform. Breadth meant the fraction of unique TCRs that were SARS-CoV-2-associated, whereas depth meant the fraction of total T cells that were SARS-CoV-2-associated. Each spike-specific TCR was assigned to its reactive spike region and to a CD4 or CD8 class using the MIRA data. Log10-transformed breadth and depth values were compared by one-way ANOVA with Sidak's multiple comparisons tests. In its TCRdb copy, this immuneACCESS table keeps in-frame sequences only and misses some clones. Where compared with another copy, unresolved V genes explain less than half of these, and the others have no known cause. V, J and clone size were drawn from that table, and D and trimming were deduced from the DNA. This sample has approximately 150,000 clones in its table, and about nine tenths of those were observed once. 2.2% of the sample rests with the top ten.

This sample was included in a study of T cell responses to AZD1222 COVID-19 vaccine (dated by TCRdb to 2020 to 2023). Concerning the study at large: AZD1222 recipients given second doses at about 4 weeks or at about 12 weeks were pooled, since spike-specific TCR depth and breadth were not found to differ between the two schedules. A total of 233 trial participants underwent TCR sequencing, of whom about 200 had received two doses of AZD1222 and 26 had received two doses of the MenACWY control vaccine. Trial participants were enrolled by age into 18-55, 56-69 and 70-plus year subgroups, with about 150, 27 and 61 TCR-sequenced participants respectively. Overall study results and their limits: Vaccine-associated CD4 TCRs spanned the whole spike protein, with dominant responses in regions 160-218 and 743-854. Spike-specific TCR breadth and depth rose significantly after two AZD1222 doses compared with day 0 and with MenACWY recipients. In the small 56-69-year group, the increase in depth fell short of significance, most likely because of low power. Conclusions about previously exposed vaccinees were limited because only a handful of AZD1222 recipients were SARS-CoV-2 seropositive at baseline. Most participants were white British and females outnumbered males, and the authors suggested that clonal diversity may have been underestimated. Nearly half of unique spike-specific TCRs reportedly recognized epitopes outside regions mutated in the B.1.351 and B.1.1.7 variants. Because no samples from the day 14 peak response were available, repertoires could be characterized only after the peak T cell response.

CDR1 and CDR2, per the germline V gene, are SQVTM and ANQGSEA. Trimming takes 5 bases off V and 4 bases off J; junction bases not matched to a gene: 9. From the cysteine up to the phenylalanine, the CDR3 has a length of 15 residues. Only the CDR3 DNA is retained, 45 bases long and in frame from the first base. The time point label, as the study defines it: baseline before first vaccination. Vaccinee samples were obtained from the UK trials COV001 and COV002, which included a single-blind randomized controlled phase 2/3 trial of AZD1222 (ChAdOx1 nCoV-19) in healthy adults. Trial participant PBMC samples were collected at day 0 and day 28 after the second dose for TCRbeta chain sequencing.

This receptor chain uses TRBV29-1 and TRBJ1-5; TRBD1 agrees with 9 junctional bases. This TCR was recovered from an adult in good health. Sequenced here: peripheral blood, sampled on day 0 of AZD1222 vaccination. For the CDR3, the sequence is CSVRLETGGNQPQHF. The nucleotides are TGCAGCGTTAGGTTGGAGACAGGGGGAAATCAGCCCCAGCATTTT.